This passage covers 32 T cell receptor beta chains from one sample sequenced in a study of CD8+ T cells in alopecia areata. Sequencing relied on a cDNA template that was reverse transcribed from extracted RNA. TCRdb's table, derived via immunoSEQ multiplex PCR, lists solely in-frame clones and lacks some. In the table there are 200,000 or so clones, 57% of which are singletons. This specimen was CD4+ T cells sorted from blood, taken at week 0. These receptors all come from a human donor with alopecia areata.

The CDR3 coding sequence is TGCGCCAGCAGCTTTGACAGGGCAGCCTACGAGCAGTACTTC. Encoded protein: CASSFDRAAYEQYF. The chain employs TRBV5-1 and TRBJ2-7; TRBD1 aligns across 7 bases. The germline CDR1 and CDR2 sequences are SGHRS and YFSETQ. The CDR3 sequence is 14 residues long. V trimming: 2 bases; J trimming: 2 bases; junction bases outside the gene matches: 4.

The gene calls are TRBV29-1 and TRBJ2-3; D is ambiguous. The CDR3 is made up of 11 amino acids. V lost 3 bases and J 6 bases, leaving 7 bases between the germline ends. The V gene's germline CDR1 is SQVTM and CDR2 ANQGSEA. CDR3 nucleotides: TGCAGCGTTGAGGTGTATGATACGCAGTATTTT. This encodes CSVEVYDTQYF.

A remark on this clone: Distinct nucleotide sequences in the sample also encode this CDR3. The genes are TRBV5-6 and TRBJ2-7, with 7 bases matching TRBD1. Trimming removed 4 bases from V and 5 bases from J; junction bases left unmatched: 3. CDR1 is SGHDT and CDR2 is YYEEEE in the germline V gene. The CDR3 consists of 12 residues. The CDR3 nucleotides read TGTGCCAGCAGCCCTGGACAGGACGAGCAGTACTTC. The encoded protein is CASSPGQDEQYF.

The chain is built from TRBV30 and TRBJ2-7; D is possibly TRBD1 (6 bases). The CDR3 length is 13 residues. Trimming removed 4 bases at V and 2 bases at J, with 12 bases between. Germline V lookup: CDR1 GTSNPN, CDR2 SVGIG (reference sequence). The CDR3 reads CAWISPGAYEQYF. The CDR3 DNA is TGTGCCTGGATATCTCCAGGGGCCTACGAGCAGTACTTC.

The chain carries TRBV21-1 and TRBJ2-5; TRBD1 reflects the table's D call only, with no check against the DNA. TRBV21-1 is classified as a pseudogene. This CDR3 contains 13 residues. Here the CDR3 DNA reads TGTGCCAGCCCTCCGGGACAGCAAGAGACCCAGTACTTC. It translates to CASPPGQQETQYF.

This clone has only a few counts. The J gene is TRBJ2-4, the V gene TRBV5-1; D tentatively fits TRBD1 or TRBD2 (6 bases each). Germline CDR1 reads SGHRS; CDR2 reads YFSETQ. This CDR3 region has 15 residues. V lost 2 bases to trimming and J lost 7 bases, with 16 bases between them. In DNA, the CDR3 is TGCGCCAGCAGCTTTACGGCTCAAGGGGGGAACATTCAGTACTTC. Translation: CASSFTAQGGNIQYF.

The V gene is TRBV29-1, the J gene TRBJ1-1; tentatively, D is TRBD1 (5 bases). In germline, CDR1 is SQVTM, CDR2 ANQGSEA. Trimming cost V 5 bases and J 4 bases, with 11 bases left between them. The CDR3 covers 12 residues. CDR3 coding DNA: TGCAGCGTTTTCGTAAGGGGCACTGAAGCTTTCTTT. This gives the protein CSVFVRGTEAFF.

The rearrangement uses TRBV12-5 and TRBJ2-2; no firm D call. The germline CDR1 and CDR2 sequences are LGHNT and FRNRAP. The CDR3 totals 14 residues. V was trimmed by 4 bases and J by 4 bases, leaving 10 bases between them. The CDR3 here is CASGSETRTGELFF. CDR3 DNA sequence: TGTGCTAGTGGTTCAGAGACACGCACCGGGGAGCTGTTTTTT.

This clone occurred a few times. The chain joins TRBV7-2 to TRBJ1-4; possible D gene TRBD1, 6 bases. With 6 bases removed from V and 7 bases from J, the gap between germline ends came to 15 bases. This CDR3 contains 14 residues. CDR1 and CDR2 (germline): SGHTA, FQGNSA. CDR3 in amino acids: CASSVWGRSEKLFF. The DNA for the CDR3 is TGTGCCAGCAGTGTATGGGGGCGCAGTGAAAAACTGTTTTTT.

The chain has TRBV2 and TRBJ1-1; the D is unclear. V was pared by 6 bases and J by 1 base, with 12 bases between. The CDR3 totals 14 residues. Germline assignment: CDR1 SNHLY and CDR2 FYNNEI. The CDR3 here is CASRVEDSNTEAFF. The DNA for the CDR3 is TGTGCCAGCAGAGTGGAAGACTCGAACACTGAAGCTTTCTTT.

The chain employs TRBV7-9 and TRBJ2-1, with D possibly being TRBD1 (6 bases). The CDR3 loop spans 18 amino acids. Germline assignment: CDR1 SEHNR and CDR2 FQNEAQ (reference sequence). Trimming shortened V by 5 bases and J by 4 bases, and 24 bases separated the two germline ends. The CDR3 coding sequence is TGTGCCAGCAGCCGAAAAGGGACACCCAAAAACACATACAATGAGCAGTTCTTC. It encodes CASSRKGTPKNTYNEQFF.

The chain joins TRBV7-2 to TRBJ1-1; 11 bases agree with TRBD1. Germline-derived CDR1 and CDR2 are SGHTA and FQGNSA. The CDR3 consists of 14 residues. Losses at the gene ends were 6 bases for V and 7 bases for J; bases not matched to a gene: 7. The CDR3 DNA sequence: TGTGCCAGCAGACCGGACAGGGGGCTGGGTGAAGCTTTCTTT. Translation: CASRPDRGLGEAFF.

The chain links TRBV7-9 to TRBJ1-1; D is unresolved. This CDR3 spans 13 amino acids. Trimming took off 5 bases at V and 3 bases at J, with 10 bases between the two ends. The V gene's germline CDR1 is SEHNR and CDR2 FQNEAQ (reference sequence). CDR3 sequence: CASSGLWDTEAFF. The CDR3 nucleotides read TGTGCCAGCAGCGGACTGTGGGACACTGAAGCTTTCTTT.

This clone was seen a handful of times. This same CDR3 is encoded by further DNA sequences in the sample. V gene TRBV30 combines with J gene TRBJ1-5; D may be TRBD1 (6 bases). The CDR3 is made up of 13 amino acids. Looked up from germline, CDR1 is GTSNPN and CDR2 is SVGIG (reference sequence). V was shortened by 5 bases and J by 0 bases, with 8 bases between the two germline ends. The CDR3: CAWSGDSNQPQHF. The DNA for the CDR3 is TGTGCCTGGTCAGGGGATAGCAATCAGCCCCAGCATTTT.

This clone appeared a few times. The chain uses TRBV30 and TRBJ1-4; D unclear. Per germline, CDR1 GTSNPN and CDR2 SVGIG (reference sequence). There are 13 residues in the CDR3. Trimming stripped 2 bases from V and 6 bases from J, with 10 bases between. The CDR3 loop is CAWSRSLHEKLFF. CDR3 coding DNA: TGTGCCTGGAGTAGATCACTACATGAAAAACTGTTTTTT.

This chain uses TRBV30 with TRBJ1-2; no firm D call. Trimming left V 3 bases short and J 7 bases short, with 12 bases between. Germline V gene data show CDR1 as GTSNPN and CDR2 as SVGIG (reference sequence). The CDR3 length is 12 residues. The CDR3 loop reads CAWSALGIGYTF. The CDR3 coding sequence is TGTGCCTGGAGCGCACTGGGGATTGGCTACACCTTC. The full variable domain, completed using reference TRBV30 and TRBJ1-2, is SQTIHQWPATLVQPVGSPLSLECTVEGTSNPNLYWYRQAAGRGLQLLFYSVGIGQISSEVPQNLSASRPQDRQFILSSKKLLLSDSGFYLCAWSALGIGYTFGSGTRLTVV.

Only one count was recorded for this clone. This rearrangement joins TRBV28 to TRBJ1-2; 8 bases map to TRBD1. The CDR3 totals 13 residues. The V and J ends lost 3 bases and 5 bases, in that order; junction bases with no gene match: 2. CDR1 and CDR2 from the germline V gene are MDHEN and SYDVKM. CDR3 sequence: CASSLDRAYGYTF. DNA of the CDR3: TGTGCCAGCAGTTTGGACAGGGCGTATGGCTACACCTTC.

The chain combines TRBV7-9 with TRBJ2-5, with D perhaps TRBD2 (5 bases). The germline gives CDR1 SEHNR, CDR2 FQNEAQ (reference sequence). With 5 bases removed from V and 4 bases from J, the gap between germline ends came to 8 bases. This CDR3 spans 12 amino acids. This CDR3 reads CASSAGGETQYF. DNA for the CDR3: TGTGCCAGCAGCGCGGGTGGAGAGACCCAGTACTTC.

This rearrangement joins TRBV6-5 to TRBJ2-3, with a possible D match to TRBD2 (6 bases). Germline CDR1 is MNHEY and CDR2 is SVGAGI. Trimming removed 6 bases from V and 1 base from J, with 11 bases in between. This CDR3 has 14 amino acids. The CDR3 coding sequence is TGTGCCAGCAGGAGGGACTCCCGCACAGATACGCAGTATTTT. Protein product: CASRRDSRTDTQYF.

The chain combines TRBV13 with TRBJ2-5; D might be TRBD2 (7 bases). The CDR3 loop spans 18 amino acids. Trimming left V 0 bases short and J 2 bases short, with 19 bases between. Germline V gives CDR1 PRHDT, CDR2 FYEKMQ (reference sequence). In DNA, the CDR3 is TGTGCCAGCAGCTTAGGCCGAGGGGACTACAGGGTTCAAGAGACCCAGTACTTC. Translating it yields CASSLGRGDYRVQETQYF. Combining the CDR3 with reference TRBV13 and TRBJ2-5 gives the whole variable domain AAGVIQSPRHLIKEKRETATLKCYPIPRHDTVYWYQQGPGQDPQFLISFYEKMQSDKGSIPDRFSAQQFSDYHSELNMSSLELGDSALYFCASSLGRGDYRVQETQYFGPGTRLLVL.

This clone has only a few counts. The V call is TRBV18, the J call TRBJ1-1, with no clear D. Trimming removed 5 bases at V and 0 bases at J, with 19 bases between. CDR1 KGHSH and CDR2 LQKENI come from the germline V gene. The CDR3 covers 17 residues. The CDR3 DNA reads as TGTGCCAGCTCATCTGGACCGACCCGAGGGCTGAACACTGAAGCTTTCTTT. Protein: CASSSGPTRGLNTEAFF.

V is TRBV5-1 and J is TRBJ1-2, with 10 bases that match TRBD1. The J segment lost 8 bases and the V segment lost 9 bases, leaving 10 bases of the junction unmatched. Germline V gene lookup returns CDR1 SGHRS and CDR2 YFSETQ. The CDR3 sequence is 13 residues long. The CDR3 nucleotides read TGCGCCACCAGGCCCGGGACAGGGGAAGGCTACACCTTC. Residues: CATRPGTGEGYTF. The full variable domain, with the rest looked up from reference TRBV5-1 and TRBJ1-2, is KAGVTQTPRYLIKTRGQQVTLSCSPISGHRSVSWYQQTPGQGLQFLFEYFSETQRNKGNFPGRFSGRQFSNSRSEMNVSTLELGDSALYLCATRPGTGEGYTFGSGTRLTVV.

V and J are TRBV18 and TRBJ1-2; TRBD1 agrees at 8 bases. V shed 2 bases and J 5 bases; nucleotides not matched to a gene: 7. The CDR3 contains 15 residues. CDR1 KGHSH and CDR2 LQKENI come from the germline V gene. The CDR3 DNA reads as TGTGCCAGCTCACCAGGAGCAGGGGGCACTTATGGCTACACCTTC. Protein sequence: CASSPGAGGTYGYTF.

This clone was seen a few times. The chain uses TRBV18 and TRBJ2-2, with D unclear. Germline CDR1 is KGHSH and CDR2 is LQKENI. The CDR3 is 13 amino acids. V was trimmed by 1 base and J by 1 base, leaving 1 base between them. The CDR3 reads CASSPQNTGELFF. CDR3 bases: TGTGCCAGCTCACCACAGAACACCGGGGAGCTGTTTTTT.

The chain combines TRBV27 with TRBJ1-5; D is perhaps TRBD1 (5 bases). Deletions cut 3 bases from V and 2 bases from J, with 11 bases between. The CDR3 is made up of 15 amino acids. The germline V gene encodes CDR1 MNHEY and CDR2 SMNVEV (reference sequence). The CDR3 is CASSFVSGRNQPQHF. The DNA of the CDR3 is TGTGCCAGCAGTTTCGTTTCAGGGCGCAATCAGCCCCAGCATTTT.

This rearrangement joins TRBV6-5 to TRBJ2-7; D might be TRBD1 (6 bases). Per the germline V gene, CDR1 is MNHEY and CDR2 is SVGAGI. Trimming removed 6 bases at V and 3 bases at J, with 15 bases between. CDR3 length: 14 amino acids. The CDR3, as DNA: TGTGCCAGCAGGAGCGGACAGAGCTTCTACGAGCAGTACTTC. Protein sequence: CASRSGQSFYEQYF.

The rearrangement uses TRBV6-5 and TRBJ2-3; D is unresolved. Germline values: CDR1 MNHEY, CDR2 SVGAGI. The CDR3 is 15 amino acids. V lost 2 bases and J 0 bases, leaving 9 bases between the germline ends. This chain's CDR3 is CASSYRTPSTDTQYF. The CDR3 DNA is TGTGCCAGCAGTTACCGGACGCCTAGCACAGATACGCAGTATTTT.

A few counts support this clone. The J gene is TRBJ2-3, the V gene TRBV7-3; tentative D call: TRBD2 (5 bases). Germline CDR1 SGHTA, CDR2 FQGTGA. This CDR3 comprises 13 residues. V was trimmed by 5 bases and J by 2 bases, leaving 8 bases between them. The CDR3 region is CASSAAVTDTQYF. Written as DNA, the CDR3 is TGTGCCAGCAGCGCAGCGGTCACAGATACGCAGTATTTT.

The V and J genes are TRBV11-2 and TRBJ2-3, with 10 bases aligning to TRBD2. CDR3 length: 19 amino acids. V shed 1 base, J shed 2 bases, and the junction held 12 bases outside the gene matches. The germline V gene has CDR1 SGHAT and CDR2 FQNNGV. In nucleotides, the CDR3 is TGTGCCAGCAGCTTAGTAGGCCTAGCGGGGGACCTATACACAGATACGCAGTATTTT. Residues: CASSLVGLAGDLYTDTQYF. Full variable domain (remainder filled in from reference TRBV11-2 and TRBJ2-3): EAGVAQSPRYKIIEKRQSVAFWCNPISGHATLYWYQQILGQGPKLLIQFQNNGVVDDSQLPKDRFSAERLKGVDSTLKIQPAKLEDSAVYLCASSLVGLAGDLYTDTQYFGPGTRLTVL.

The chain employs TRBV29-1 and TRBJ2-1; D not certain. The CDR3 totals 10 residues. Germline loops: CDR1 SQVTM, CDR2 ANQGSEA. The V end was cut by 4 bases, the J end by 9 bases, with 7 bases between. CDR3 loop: CSVGNSEQFF. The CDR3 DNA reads TGCAGCGTTGGGAATAGTGAGCAGTTCTTC.

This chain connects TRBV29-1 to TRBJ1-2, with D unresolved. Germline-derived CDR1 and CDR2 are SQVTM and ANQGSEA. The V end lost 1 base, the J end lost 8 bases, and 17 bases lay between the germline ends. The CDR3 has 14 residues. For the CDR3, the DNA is TGCAGCGTTGAAGCAGGTCCAGGTCTGCGAGGCTACACCTTC. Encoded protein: CSVEAGPGLRGYTF.

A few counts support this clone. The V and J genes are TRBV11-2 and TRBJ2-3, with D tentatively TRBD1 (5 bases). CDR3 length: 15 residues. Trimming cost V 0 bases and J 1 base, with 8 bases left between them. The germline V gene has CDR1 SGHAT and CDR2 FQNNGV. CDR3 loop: CASSLDRVRTDTQYF. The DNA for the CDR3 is TGTGCCAGCAGCTTAGACAGGGTTCGCACAGATACGCAGTATTTT.